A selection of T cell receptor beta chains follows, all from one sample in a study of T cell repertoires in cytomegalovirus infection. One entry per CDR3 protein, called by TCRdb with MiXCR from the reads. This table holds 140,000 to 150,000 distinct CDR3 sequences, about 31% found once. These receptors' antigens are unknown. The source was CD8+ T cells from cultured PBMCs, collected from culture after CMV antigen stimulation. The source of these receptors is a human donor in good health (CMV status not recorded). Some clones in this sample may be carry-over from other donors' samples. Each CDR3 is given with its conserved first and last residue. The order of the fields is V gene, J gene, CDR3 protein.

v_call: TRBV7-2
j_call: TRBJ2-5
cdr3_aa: CASSLAPTGEETQYF

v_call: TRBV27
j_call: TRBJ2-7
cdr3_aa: CASSPEGLAGDPWYF

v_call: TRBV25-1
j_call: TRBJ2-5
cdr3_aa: CASSEYLAGDQETQYF

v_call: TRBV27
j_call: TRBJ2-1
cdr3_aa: CASSPSGYQYNEQFF

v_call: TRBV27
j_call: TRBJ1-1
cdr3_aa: CASSRGGASTEAFF

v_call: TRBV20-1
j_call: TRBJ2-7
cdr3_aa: CSARDFRSRDPYEQYF

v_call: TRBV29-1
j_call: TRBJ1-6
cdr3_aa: CSVGMDSNSPLHF

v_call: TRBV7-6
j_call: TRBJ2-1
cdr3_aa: CASSPNPGGLSYNEQFF

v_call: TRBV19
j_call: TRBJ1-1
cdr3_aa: CATELTGGTEAFF

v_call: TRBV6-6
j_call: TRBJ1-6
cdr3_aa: CASSLTGSSYNSPLHF

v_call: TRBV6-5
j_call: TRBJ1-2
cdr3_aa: CASSYSRQGANYGYTF

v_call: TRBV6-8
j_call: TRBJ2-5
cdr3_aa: CASSYSAGEGETQYF

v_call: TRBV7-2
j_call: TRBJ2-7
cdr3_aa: CASSYTPGTVEAYEQYF

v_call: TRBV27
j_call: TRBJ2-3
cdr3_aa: CASSGGQWSSPGDTQYF

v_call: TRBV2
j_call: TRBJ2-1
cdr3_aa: CASSGFGGDNEQFF

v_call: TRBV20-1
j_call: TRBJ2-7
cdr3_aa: CSARDPGLVYEQYF

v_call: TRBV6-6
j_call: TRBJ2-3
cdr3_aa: CASSYSNRENTQYF

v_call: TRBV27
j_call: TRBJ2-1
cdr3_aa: CASSRQGYYNEQFF

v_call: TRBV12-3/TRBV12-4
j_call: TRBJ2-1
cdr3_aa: CASSFSGYNEQFF

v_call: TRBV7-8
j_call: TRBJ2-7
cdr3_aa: CASSEADWESYEQYF

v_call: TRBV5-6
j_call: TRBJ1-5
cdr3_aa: CASSLWGLIQPQHF

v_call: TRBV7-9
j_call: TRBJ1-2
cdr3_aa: CASSRGLPGGNTF

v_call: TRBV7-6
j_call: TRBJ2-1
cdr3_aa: CASSLAPDEQFF

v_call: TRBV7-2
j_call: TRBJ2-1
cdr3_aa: CASSLTASYGNEQFF

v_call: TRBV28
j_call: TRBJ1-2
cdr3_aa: CASSFLWKRPLYGYTF

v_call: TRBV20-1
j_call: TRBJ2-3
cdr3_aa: CSARGFQNSDTQYF

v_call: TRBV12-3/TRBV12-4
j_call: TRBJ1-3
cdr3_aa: CASSPRFSGNTIYF

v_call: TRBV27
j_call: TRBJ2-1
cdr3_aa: CASSSQYGQGSYNEQFF

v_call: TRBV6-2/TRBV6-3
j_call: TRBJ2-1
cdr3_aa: CASRWSGGPYNEQFF

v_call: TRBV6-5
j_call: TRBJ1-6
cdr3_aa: CASSYVRGRNSPLHF

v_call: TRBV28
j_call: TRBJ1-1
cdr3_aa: CASSFKLRGGEAEAFF

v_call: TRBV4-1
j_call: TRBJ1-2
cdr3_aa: CASSQDADGYTF

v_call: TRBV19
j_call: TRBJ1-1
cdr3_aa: CASTPLGQAYTEAFF

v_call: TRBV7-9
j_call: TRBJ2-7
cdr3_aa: CASSPGLAGILFEQYF

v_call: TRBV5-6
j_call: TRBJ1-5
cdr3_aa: CASSLGPYSNQPQHF

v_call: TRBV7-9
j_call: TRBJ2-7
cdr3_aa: CASSDVGGLYEQYF

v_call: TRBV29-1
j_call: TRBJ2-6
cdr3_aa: CSVKVGLQVSGANVLTF

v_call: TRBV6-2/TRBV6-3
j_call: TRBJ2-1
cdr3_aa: CASSQGGTYNEQFF

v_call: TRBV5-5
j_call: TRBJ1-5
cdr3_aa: CASSPLADGNRPQHF

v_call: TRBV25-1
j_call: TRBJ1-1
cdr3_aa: CATESQGVPEAFF

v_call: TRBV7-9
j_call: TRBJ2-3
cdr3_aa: CASSWGSDTQYF

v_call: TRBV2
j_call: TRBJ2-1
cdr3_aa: CASSPGQGDNEQFF

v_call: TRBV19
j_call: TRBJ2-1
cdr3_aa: CASKGTGGAGPYNEQFF

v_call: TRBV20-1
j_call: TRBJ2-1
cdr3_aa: CSAPSLWTGGNEQFF

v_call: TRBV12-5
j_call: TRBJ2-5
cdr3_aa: CASGTTWDSQETQYF

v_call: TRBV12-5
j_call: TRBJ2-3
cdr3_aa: CASGLVPGSHVFGDTQYF

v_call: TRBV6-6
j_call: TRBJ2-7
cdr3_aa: CASSYKDHAYEQYF

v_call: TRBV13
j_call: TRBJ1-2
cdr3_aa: CASRLGGTGEGYTF

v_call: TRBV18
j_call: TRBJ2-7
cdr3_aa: CASSPPDRYEQYF

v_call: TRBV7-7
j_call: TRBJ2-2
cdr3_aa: CASSLRAPGQVNTGELFF

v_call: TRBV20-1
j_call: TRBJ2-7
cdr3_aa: CSAPDLGPDRAYEQYF

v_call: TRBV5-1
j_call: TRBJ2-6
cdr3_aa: CASSLGLRTGIFASGANVLTF

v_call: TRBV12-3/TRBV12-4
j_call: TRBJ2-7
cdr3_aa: CASSPNPGDQVYEQYF